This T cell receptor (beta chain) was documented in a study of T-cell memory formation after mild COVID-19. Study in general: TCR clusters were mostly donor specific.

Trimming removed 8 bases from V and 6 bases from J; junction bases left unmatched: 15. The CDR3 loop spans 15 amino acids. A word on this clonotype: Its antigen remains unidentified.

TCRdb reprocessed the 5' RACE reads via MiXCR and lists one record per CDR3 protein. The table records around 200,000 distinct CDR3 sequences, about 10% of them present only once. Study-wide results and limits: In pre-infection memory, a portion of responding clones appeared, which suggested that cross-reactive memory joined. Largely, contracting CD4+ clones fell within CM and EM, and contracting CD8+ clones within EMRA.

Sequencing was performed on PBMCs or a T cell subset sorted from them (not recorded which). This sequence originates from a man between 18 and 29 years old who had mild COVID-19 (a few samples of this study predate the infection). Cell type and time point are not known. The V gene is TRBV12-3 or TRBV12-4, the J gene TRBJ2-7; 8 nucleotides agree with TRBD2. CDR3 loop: CASGPLRGAQGEQYF. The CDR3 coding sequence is TGTGCCAGCGGACCCTTGCGGGGGGCCCAGGGCGAGCAGTACTTC.